This T cell receptor (beta chain) was profiled in a study of human T cells and chemical hapten exposure. Study information: Women made up most patients, who had alopecia areata, totalis or universalis.

The CDR3 spans 15 residues. The J segment lost 4 bases and the V segment lost 2 bases, leaving 4 bases of the junction unmatched. Looked up from germline, CDR1 is MNHEY and CDR2 is SVGAGI. This clonotype has a count of ten or more. Its antigen is as yet unknown. Each cDNA molecule in the library carried unique molecular identifiers. In the original analysis: Samples contained a median of around 89,000 TCRs, with a range of roughly 23,224 to 700,000. TCRdb analysed the RACE reads with MiXCR anew, one entry per CDR3 protein. These V and J calls derive from TCRdb rather than the authors' analysis. The repertoire includes approximately 80,000 distinct CDR3 sequences, about 10% of them detected once, and about 4.2% sits in the top ten. Points from the study as a whole: Sensitizing with DPC caused no change in TCRs above 1 in 1000 frequency.

Specified time point: patch test 1, 2 weeks after DPC sensitization. Indicated treatment: therapeutic diphenylcyclopropenone sensitization with weekly scalp DPC. Sequences were derived from whole blood, sampled in connection with sensitization to the hapten diphenylcyclopropenone (DPC). The receptor's source is a woman between 45 and 60 years old with alopecia areata. Some clones in this sample may be carry-over from other donors' samples. The rearrangement links TRBV6-5 to TRBJ1-1; TRBD1 agrees at 10 bases. The CDR3 DNA sequence: TGTGCCAGCAGTTACGGACAGGGGGTCAGCACTGAAGCTTTCTTT. Translated, it gives CASSYGQGVSTEAFF.